The 10 T cell receptor beta chains in this list originate from one sample, sequenced in a study of technical replicates of blood from several donors. The protocol was immunoSEQ multiplex PCR, while the TCRdb copy is restricted to in-frame clones and leaves out a portion. This sample has about 80,000 clones, with about 95% found just once. The sequencing sample was made of T cells isolated from PBMCs. These TCRs come from a human donor in good health.

The genes are TRBV5-3 and TRBJ2-3; 10 bases agree with TRBD2. TRBV5-3 is given ORF status, its function remaining uncertain. This CDR3 is 14 amino acids long. CDR3 sequence: CNPPLAGDTDTQYF. CDR3 in DNA: TGTAATCCCCCTCTAGCGGGAGACACAGATACGCAGTATTTT.

The genes are TRBV21-1 and TRBJ2-1; the D call of TRBD1 is as the table states it, not checked on the DNA. TRBV21-1 is listed as a pseudogene. CDR3 size: 14 residues. The CDR3 region is CASSKDSSYNEQFF. For the CDR3, the DNA is TGTGCCAGCAGCAAAGACAGCTCCTACAATGAGCAGTTCTTC.

This chain uses TRBV6-4 with TRBJ2-1, with TRBD2 matching over 8 bases. V lost 4 bases and J lost 6; bases outside the gene matches: 11. Germline CDR1 and CDR2: MRHNA and SNTAGT. This CDR3 has 16 residues. The CDR3 protein is CASSVSSGRVANEQFF. As DNA, the CDR3 is TGTGCCAGCAGTGTCTCCAGCGGGAGAGTGGCCAATGAGCAGTTCTTC.

The CDR3 here is CASRVQGDQETQYF. The CDR3 DNA reads as TGTGCCAGCAGAGTACAGGGGGACCAAGAGACCCAGTACTTC. The chain carries TRBV6-1 and TRBJ2-5, with TRBD1 matching over 8 bases. This CDR3 contains 14 residues. CDR1 MNHNS and CDR2 SASEGT come from the germline V gene. V lost 6 bases to trimming and J lost 0 bases; unmatched junction nucleotides: 3.

The rearrangement joins TRBV30 to TRBJ2-1; 10 nucleotides align to TRBD2. Per the germline V gene, CDR1 is GTSNPN and CDR2 is SVGIG (reference sequence). After removal of 0 bases from V and 4 bases from J, the junction contained 0 bases not matched to a gene. This CDR3 comprises 14 residues. The CDR3 protein is CAWSVTSGYNEQFF. The CDR3 nucleotides are TGTGCCTGGAGTGTGACTAGCGGGTACAATGAGCAGTTCTTC.

The chain recombines TRBV11-3 with TRBJ2-1, with a weak D call TRBD2 (5 bases). This CDR3 has 13 residues. CDR1 SGHNT and CDR2 YENEEA come from the germline V gene. Trimming pared 0 bases from V and 7 bases from J, leaving 7 bases between. The CDR3 DNA reads TGTGCCAGCAGCTTAGATCGCGGGAATGAGCAGTTCTTC. Protein: CASSLDRGNEQFF. The complete variable domain, with remaining parts taken from reference TRBV11-3 and TRBJ2-1, reads EAGVVQSPRYKIIEKKQPVAFWCNPISGHNTLYWYLQNLGQGPELLIRYENEEAVDDSQLPKDRFSAERLKGVDSTLKIQPAELGDSAVYLCASSLDRGNEQFFGPGTRLTVL.

The J gene is TRBJ1-1, the V gene TRBV6-5; no reliable D call. V lost 7 bases, J lost 4 bases, and 16 bases lay in between. The CDR3 spans 14 residues. CDR1 MNHEY and CDR2 SVGAGI come from the germline V gene. CDR3 coding DNA: TGTGCCAGCAAACTGGACGGGAGACTCACTGAAGCTTTCTTT. Translating it yields CASKLDGRLTEAFF.

The J gene is TRBJ1-2, the V gene TRBV13, with 9 nucleotides matching TRBD1. The germline CDR1 and CDR2 sequences are PRHDT and FYEKMQ (reference sequence). The CDR3 loop spans 12 amino acids. The trim removed 4 bases at V and 7 bases at J, leaving 1 base unmatched. CDR3 residues: CASSSQGAGYTF. DNA for the CDR3: TGTGCCAGCAGCTCACAGGGGGCTGGCTACACCTTC.

The chain uses TRBV11-3 and TRBJ2-7, with D possibly matching TRBD2 (5 bases). CDR1 and CDR2 (germline): SGHNT, YENEEA. This CDR3 has 14 residues. Trimming removed 1 base at V and 2 bases at J, with 9 bases between. The CDR3 DNA reads as TGTGCCAGCAGCTTAGTTTCACTAGCCTACGAGCAGTACTTC. It codes for CASSLVSLAYEQYF. Based on the CDR3 plus reference TRBV11-3 and TRBJ2-7, the full variable domain is EAGVVQSPRYKIIEKKQPVAFWCNPISGHNTLYWYLQNLGQGPELLIRYENEEAVDDSQLPKDRFSAERLKGVDSTLKIQPAELGDSAVYLCASSLVSLAYEQYFGPGTRLTVT.

V and J are TRBV6-5 and TRBJ2-7; the D gene is possibly TRBD2 (5 bases). CDR1 MNHEY and CDR2 SVGAGI come from the germline V gene. The CDR3 totals 12 residues. The V gene lost 5 bases and the J gene lost 3 bases, with 8 bases spanning the gap. The CDR3 DNA reads as TGTGCCAGCAGTCGGACTGTCTACGAGCAGTACTTC. Amino acid sequence: CASSRTVYEQYF.